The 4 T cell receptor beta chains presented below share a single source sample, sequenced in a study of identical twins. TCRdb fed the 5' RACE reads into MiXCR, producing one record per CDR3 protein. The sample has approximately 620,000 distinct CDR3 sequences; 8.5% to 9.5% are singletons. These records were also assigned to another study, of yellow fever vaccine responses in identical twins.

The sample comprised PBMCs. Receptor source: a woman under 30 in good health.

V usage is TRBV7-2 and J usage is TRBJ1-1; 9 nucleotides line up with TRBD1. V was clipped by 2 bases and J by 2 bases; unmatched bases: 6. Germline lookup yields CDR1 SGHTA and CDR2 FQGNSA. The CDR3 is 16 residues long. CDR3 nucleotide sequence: TGTGCCAGCAGCTTATCGCCGGGACAGGGAAACACTGAAGCTTTCTTT. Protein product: CASSLSPGQGNTEAFF. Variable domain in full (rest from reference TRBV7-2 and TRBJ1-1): GAGVSQSPSNKVTEKGKDVELRCDPISGHTALYWYRQSLGQGLEFLIYFQGNSAPDKSGLPSDRFSAERTGGSVSTLTIQRTQQEDSAVYLCASSLSPGQGNTEAFFGQGTRLTVV.

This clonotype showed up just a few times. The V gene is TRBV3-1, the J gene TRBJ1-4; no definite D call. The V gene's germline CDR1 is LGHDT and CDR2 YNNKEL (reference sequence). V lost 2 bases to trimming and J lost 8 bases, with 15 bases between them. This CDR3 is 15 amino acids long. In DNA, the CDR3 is TGTGCCAGCAGCCAACCCCCAACCTCGGGGGAAAAACTGTTTTTT. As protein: CASSQPPTSGEKLFF.

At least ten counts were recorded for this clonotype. The CDR3 DNA follows: TGTGCCAGCAGGGACTCCGGGACAGGGGGCGATGAGCAGTTCTTC. This encodes CASRDSGTGGDEQFF. The chain combines TRBV11-1 with TRBJ2-1, with 12 bases identical to TRBD1. Losses at the gene ends were 6 bases for V and 8 bases for J; bases not matched to a gene: 8. The CDR3 totals 15 residues. The germline CDR1 and CDR2 sequences are SGHAT and FQDESV (reference sequence).

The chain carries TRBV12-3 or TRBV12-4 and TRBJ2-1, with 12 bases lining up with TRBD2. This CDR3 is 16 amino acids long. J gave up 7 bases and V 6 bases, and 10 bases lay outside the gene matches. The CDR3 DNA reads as TGTGCCAGCAGCCGCCCGACTAGCGGGAGTTGGAATGAGCAGTTCTTC. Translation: CASSRPTSGSWNEQFF.